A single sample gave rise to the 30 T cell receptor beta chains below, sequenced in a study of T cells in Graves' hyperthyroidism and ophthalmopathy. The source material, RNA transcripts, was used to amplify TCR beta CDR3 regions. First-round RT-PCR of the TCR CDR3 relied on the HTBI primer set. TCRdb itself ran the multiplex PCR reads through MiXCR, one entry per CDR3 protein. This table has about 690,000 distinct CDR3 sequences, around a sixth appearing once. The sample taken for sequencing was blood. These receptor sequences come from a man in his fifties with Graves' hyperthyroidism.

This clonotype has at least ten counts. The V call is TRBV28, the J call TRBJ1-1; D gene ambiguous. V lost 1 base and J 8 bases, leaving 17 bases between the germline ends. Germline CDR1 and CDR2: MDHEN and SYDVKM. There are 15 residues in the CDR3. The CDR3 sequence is CASSLSSSGRLEAFF. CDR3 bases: TGTGCCAGCAGTTTATCTTCCTCGGGTCGTTTGGAAGCTTTCTTT.

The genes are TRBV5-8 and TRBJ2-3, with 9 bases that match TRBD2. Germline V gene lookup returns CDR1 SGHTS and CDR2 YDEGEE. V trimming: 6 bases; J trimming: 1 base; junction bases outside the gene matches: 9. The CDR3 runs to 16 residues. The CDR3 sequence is CASNPTIAGGTDTQYF. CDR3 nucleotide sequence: TGTGCCAGCAACCCCACGATAGCGGGAGGCACAGATACGCAGTATTTT.

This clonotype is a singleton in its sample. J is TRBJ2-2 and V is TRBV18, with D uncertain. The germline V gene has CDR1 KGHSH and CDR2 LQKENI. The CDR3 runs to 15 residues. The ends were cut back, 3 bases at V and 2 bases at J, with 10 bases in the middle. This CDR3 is CASSPPTENTGELFF. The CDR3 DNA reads TGTGCCAGCTCACCGCCTACAGAAAACACCGGGGAGCTGTTTTTT.

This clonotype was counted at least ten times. The CDR3 coding sequence is TGTGCCAGCAGCGCGAGATACACCGGGGAGCTGTTTTTT. Translating it yields CASSARYTGELFF. The chain recombines TRBV11-3 with TRBJ2-2; the D is unclear. The germline V and J ends were trimmed by 5 bases and 3 bases, with 7 bases remaining between them. This CDR3 region has 13 residues. CDR1 and CDR2 (germline): SGHNT, YENEEA.

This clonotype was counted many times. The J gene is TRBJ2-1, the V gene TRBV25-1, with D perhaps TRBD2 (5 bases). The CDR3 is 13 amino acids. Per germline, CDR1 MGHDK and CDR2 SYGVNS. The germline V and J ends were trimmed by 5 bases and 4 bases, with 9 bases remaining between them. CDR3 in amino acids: CASSKGGYNEQFF. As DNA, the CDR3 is TGTGCCAGCAGTAAAGGCGGGTACAATGAGCAGTTCTTC.

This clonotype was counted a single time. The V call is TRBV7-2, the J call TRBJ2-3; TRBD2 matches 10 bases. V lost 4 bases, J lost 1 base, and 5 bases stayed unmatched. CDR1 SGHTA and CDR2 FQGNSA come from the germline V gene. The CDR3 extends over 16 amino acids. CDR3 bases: TGTGCCAGCAGCTGGACCGGGACTAGCGGCACAGATACGCAGTATTTT. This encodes CASSWTGTSGTDTQYF.

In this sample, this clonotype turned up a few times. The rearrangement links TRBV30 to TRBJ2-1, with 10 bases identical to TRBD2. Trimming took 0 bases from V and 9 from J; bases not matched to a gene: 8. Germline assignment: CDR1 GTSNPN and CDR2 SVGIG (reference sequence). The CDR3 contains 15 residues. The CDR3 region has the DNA TGTGCCTGGAGTGTGGGAGCGGGAGGGCCTAGTGAGCAGTTCTTC. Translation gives CAWSVGAGGPSEQFF.

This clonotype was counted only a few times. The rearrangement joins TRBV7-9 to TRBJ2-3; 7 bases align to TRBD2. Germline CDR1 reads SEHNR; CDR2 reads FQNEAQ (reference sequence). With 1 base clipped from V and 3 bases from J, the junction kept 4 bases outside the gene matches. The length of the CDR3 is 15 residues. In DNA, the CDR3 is TGTGCCAGCAGCTTAGTGGCGGGAGTTACAGATACGCAGTATTTT. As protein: CASSLVAGVTDTQYF. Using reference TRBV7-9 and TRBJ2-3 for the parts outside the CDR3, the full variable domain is DTGVSQNPRHKITKRGQNVTFRCDPISEHNRLYWYRQTLGQGPEFLTYFQNEAQLEKSRLLSDRFSAERPKGSFSTLEIQRTEQGDSAMYLCASSLVAGVTDTQYFGPGTRLTVL.

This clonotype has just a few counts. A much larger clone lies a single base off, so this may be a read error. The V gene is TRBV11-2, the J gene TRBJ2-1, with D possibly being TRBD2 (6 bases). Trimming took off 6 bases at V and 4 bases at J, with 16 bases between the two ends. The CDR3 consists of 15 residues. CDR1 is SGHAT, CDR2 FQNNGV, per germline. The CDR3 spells CASRPRERLYNEQFF. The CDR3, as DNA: TGTGCCAGCAGGCCCCGGGAGAGGTTATACAATGAGCAGTTCTTC.

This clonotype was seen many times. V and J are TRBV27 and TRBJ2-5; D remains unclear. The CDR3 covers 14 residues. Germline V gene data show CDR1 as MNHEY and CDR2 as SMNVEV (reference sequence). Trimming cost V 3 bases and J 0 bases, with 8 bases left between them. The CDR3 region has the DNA TGTGCCAGCAGTTTGGTCGGGTACCAAGAGACCCAGTACTTC. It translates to CASSLVGYQETQYF.

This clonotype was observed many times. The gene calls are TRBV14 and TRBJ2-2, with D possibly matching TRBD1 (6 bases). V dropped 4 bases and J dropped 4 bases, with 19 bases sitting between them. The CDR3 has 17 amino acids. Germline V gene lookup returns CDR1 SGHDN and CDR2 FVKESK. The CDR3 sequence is CASSLVITGQTTGELFF. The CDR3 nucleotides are TGTGCCAGCAGCCTAGTTATTACAGGGCAGACCACCGGGGAGCTGTTTTTT. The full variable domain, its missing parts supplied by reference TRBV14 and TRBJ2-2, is EAGVTQFPSHSVIEKGQTVTLRCDPISGHDNLYWYRRVMGKEIKFLLHFVKESKQDESGMPNNRFLAERTGGTYSTLKVQPAELEDSGVYFCASSLVITGQTTGELFFGEGSRLTVL.

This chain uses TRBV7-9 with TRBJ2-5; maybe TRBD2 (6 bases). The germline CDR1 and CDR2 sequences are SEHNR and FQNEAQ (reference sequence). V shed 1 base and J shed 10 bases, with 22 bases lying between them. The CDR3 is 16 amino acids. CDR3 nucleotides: TGTGCCAGCAGCTTAGTGGCGGGGTCTGGGAACTACGACCAGTACTTC. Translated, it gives CASSLVAGSGNYDQYF.

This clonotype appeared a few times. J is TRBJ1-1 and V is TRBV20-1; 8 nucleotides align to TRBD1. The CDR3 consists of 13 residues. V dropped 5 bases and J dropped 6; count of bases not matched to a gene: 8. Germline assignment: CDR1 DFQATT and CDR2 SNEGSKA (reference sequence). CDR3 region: CSARKTGVAEAFF. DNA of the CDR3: TGCAGTGCTCGAAAGACAGGGGTGGCTGAAGCTTTCTTT.

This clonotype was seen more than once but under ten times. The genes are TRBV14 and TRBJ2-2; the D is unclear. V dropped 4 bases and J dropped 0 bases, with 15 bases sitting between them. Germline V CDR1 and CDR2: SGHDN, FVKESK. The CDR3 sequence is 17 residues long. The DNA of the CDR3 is TGTGCCAGCAGCCCCGACCCTTACTCTGCGAACACCGGGGAGCTGTTTTTT. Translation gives CASSPDPYSANTGELFF.

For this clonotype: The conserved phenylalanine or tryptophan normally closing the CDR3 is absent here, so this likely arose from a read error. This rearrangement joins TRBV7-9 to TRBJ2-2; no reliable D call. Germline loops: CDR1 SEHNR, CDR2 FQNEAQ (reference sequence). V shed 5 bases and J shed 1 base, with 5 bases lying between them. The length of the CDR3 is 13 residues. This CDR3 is CASSIQNTGELFS. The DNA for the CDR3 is TGTGCCAGCAGCATACAGAACACCGGGGAGCTGTTTTCT.

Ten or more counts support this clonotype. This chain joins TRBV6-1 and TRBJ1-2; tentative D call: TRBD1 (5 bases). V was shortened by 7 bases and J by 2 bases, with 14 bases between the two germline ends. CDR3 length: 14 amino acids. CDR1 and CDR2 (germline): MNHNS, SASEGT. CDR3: CASKFVRANYGYTF. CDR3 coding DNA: TGTGCCAGCAAATTCGTCAGGGCAAACTATGGCTACACCTTC.

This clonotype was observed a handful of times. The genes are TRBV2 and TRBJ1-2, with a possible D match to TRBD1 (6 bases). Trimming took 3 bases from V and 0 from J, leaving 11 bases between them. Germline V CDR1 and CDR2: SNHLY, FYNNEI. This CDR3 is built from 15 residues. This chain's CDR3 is CASSDLGAPNYGYTF. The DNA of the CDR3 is TGTGCCAGCAGTGACTTGGGGGCCCCTAACTATGGCTACACCTTC.

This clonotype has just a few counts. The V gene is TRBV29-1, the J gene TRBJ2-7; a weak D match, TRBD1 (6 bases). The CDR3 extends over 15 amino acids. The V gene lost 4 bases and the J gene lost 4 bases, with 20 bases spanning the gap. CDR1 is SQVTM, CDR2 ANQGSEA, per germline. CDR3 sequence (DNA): TGCAGCGTTGCTCCCGGGACACAGGGAGCTTACGAGCAGTACTTC. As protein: CSVAPGTQGAYEQYF.

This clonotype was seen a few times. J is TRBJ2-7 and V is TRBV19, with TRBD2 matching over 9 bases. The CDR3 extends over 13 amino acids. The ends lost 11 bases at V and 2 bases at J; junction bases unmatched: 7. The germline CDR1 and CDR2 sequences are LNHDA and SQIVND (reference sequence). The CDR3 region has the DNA TGTGCCGCCGGCGCGGGAGGGCCCTACGAGCAGTACTTC. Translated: CAAGAGGPYEQYF.

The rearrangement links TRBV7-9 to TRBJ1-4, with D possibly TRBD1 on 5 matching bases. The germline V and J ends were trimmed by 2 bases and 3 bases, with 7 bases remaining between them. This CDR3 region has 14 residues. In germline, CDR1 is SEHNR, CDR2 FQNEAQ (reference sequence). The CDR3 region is CASSLTGSNEKLFF. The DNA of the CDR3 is TGTGCCAGCAGCTTAACAGGTTCTAATGAAAAACTGTTTTTT. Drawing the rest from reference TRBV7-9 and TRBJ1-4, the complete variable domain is DTGVSQNPRHKITKRGQNVTFRCDPISEHNRLYWYRQTLGQGPEFLTYFQNEAQLEKSRLLSDRFSAERPKGSFSTLEIQRTEQGDSAMYLCASSLTGSNEKLFFGSGTQLSVL.

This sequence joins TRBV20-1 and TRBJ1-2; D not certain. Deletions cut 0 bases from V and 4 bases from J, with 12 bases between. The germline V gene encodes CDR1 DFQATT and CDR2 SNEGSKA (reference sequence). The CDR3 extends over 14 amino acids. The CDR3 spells CSARDLDTSYGYTF. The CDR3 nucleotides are TGCAGTGCTAGAGATCTCGATACTAGCTATGGCTACACCTTC.

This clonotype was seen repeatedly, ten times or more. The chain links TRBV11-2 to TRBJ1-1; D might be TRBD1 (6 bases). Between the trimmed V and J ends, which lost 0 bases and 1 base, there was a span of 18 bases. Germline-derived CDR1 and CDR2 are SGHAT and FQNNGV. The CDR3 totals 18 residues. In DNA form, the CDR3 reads TGTGCCAGCAGCTTAGATCCGGACAGCCTCGAAGGGAACACTGAAGCTTTCTTT. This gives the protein CASSLDPDSLEGNTEAFF.

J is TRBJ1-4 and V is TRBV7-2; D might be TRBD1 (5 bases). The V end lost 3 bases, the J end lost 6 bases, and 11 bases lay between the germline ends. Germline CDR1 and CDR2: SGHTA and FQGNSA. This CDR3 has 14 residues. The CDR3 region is CASSFRASDEKLFF. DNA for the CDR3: TGTGCCAGCAGCTTCAGGGCCTCGGATGAAAAACTGTTTTTT.

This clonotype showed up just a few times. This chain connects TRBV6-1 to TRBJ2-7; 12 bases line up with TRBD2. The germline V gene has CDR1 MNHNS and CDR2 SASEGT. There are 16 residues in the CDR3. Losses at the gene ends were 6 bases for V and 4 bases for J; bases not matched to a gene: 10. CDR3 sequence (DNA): TGTGCCAGCAGCCCTTTGACTAGCGGGAGATCGTACGAGCAGTACTTC. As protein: CASSPLTSGRSYEQYF.

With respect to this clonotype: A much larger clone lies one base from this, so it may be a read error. CDR3 DNA: TGTGCCTGCAGCTTAGAAGGGGCCGAGCAGTACTTC. Its translation is CACSLEGAEQYF. The V call is TRBV11-2, the J call TRBJ2-7; maybe TRBD1 (5 bases). The germline V gene has CDR1 SGHAT and CDR2 FQNNGV. The CDR3 consists of 12 residues.

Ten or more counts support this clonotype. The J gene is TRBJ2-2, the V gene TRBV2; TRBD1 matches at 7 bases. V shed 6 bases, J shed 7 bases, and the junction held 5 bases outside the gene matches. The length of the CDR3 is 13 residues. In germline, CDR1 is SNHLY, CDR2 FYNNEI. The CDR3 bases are TGTGCCAGCAGGTACAGGGGCGACGGGGAGCTGTTTTTT. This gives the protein CASRYRGDGELFF.

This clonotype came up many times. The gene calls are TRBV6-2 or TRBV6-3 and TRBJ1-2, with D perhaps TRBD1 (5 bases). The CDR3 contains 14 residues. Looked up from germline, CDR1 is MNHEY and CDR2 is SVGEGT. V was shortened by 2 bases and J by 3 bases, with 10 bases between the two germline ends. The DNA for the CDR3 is TGTGCCAGCAGTTACGGGGGTTCCTACTATGGCTACACCTTC. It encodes CASSYGGSYYGYTF.

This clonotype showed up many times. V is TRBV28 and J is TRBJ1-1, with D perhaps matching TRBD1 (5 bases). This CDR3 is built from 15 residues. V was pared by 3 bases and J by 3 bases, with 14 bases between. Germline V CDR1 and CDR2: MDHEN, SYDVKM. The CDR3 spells CASSFSRVGHTEAFF. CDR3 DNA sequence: TGTGCCAGCAGTTTTAGCAGGGTGGGCCACACTGAAGCTTTCTTT.

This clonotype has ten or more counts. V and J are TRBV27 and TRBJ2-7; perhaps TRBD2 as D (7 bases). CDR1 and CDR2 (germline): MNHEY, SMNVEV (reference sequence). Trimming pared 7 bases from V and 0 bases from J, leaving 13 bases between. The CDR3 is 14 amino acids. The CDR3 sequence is CASKRGGSSYEQYF. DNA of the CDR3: TGTGCCAGCAAGAGGGGGGGGAGCTCCTACGAGCAGTACTTC.

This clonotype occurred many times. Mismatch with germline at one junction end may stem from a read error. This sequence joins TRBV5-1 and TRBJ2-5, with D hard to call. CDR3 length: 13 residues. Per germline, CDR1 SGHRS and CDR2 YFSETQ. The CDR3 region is CASSLGYQETQYF. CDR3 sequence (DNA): TGTGCCAGCAGCTTGGGATACCAAGAGACCCAGTACTTC.